This passage covers 2 T cell receptor beta chains from one sample sequenced in a study of cytomegalovirus exposure and HLA in healthy donors. This PCR relied on a set of 60 Vbeta primers and 13 Jbeta primers. Produced via immunoSEQ multiplex PCR; TCRdb's table is partial and in-frame only. This table has around 160,000 clones, around 80% appearing once. The source material was PBMCs. All receptors derive from a woman aged 40 to 50 in good health and CMV-seropositive.

This clone was seen more than once but under ten times. The rearrangement links TRBV5-1 to TRBJ1-3; maybe TRBD1 (5 bases). V was pared by 0 bases and J by 3 bases, with 16 bases between. Germline CDR1 SGHRS, CDR2 YFSETQ. The length of the CDR3 is 17 residues. This CDR3 is CASSLGRGPTFGNTIYF. DNA of the CDR3: TGCGCCAGCAGCTTGGGAAGGGGCCCTACGTTTGGAAACACCATATATTTT.

This clone was recorded a few times. The CDR3 sequence is CAWSAPGYGIQYF. The CDR3 coding sequence is TGTGCCTGGAGTGCACCGGGATACGGCATTCAGTACTTC. This chain uses TRBV30 with TRBJ2-4; D perhaps matches TRBD2 (5 bases). The V gene's germline CDR1 is GTSNPN and CDR2 SVGIG (reference sequence). The CDR3 has 13 amino acids. Between the trimmed V and J ends, which lost 1 base and 9 bases, there was a span of 13 bases. The full variable domain, with the rest looked up from reference TRBV30 and TRBJ2-4, is SQTIHQWPATLVQPVGSPLSLECTVEGTSNPNLYWYRQAAGRGLQLLFYSVGIGQISSEVPQNLSASRPQDRQFILSSKKLLLSDSGFYLCAWSAPGYGIQYFGAGTRLSVL.